The 27 T cell receptor beta chains listed next were all sequenced from one sample in a study of blood T cell repertoires in COVID-19. TCRdb's table, derived via immunoSEQ multiplex PCR, lists solely in-frame clones and lacks some. The profile shows over 45,000 clones, around 82% of them singletons. Source material: peripheral blood. Source of these receptors: a man between 40 and 49 years old with acute or convalescent COVID-19.

The genes are TRBV19 and TRBJ2-1, with 12 positions matching TRBD2. Germline V gives CDR1 LNHDA, CDR2 SQIVND (reference sequence). Unmatched junction bases numbered 12, after V lost 6 bases and J lost 0 bases. The CDR3 loop spans 19 amino acids. CDR3 loop: CASSIRLAGAISSYNEQFF. The CDR3 region has the DNA TGTGCCAGTAGCATTCGACTAGCGGGGGCCATCAGCTCCTACAATGAGCAGTTCTTC.

CDR3 sequence (DNA): TGTGCCAGCAGTCAGGGGGTAGCGGGAGAAGAGCAGTACTTC. It specifies CASSQGVAGEEQYF. The chain recombines TRBV27 with TRBJ2-7, with 9 bases fitting TRBD2. The trim removed 5 bases at V and 7 bases at J, leaving 9 bases unmatched. The CDR3 has 14 amino acids. Germline V gene data show CDR1 as MNHEY and CDR2 as SMNVEV (reference sequence).

This chain uses TRBV5-1 with TRBJ1-4; D might be TRBD1 (6 bases). The CDR3 has 17 residues. In germline, CDR1 is SGHRS, CDR2 YFSETQ. V gave up 2 bases and J gave up 5 bases, with 19 bases separating them. The CDR3 reads CASSLNPLRGSNEKLFF. DNA for the CDR3: TGCGCCAGCAGCTTAAACCCGCTCAGGGGATCAAATGAAAAACTGTTTTTT.

J is TRBJ1-2 and V is TRBV25-1, with 9 positions matching TRBD1. This CDR3 is built from 14 residues. The germline V gene encodes CDR1 MGHDK and CDR2 SYGVNS. The trim removed 8 bases at V and 5 bases at J, leaving 9 bases unmatched. CDR3 nucleotides: TGTGCCAGCCGCACAGGAGGGACAGGGTATGGCTACACCTTC. Translating it yields CASRTGGTGYGYTF.

The chain joins TRBV7-9 to TRBJ2-3; 7 positions agree with TRBD2. The germline CDR1 and CDR2 sequences are SEHNR and FQNEAQ (reference sequence). The CDR3 contains 16 residues. V shed 5 bases, J shed 6 bases, and the junction held 14 bases outside the gene matches. In nucleotides, the CDR3 is TGTGCCAGCAGCCGGGGGGTCTCCAGGGTGGTGGATACGCAGTATTTT. The encoded protein is CASSRGVSRVVDTQYF.

The chain links TRBV24-1 to TRBJ1-2; no firm D call. The CDR3 runs to 12 residues. Trimming shortened V by 9 bases and J by 2 bases, and 9 bases separated the two germline ends. Per germline, CDR1 KGHDR and CDR2 SFDVKD. CDR3 sequence (DNA): TGTGCCACCTACGGAGCGAACTATGGCTACACCTTC. Its protein product is CATYGANYGYTF.

This clone has only one observation. CDR3 nucleotide sequence: TGTGCCAGCAGCCGTGGAAGGGGGGAGACCCAGTACTTC. Protein sequence: CASSRGRGETQYF. The chain couples TRBV27 to TRBJ2-5; possibly TRBD1 for D (6 bases). This CDR3 comprises 13 residues. The ends were cut back, 6 bases at V and 5 bases at J, with 13 bases in the middle. The germline CDR1 and CDR2 sequences are MNHEY and SMNVEV (reference sequence).

In DNA, the CDR3 is TGTGCCAGCAGCTTAGGTAGCGGGGTAGTAAGAAATGAGCAGTTCTTC. It specifies CASSLGSGVVRNEQFF. The chain joins TRBV7-8 to TRBJ2-1; 8 nucleotides agree with TRBD2. Germline V gives CDR1 SGHVS, CDR2 FQNEAQ. This CDR3 is 16 amino acids long. Trimming took 1 base from V and 7 from J; bases not matched to a gene: 9.

Written as DNA, the CDR3 is TGTGCCACCCAAAAAAATCCGAACACTGAAGCTTTCTTT. Translated, it gives CATQKNPNTEAFF. The chain has TRBV24-1 and TRBJ1-1; no clear D. The CDR3 spans 13 residues. Trimming stripped 9 bases from V and 1 base from J, with 11 bases between. The V gene's germline CDR1 is KGHDR and CDR2 SFDVKD.

This sequence joins TRBV7-3 and TRBJ1-2; 9 bases match TRBD1. The CDR3 sequence is 15 residues long. Unmatched junction bases numbered 6, after V lost 5 bases and J lost 2 bases. Germline values: CDR1 SGHTA, CDR2 FQGTGA. CDR3 nucleotides: TGTGCCAGCAGCCTGTCGACAGGGGGAAACTATGGCTACACCTTC. This encodes CASSLSTGGNYGYTF.

The chain combines TRBV7-2 with TRBJ2-3, with 8 bases matching TRBD2. The CDR3 runs 16 residues. The germline V gene has CDR1 SGHTA and CDR2 FQGNSA. Trimming at V came to 8 bases and at J to 2 bases, leaving 12 bases not matched to a gene. The CDR3 sequence: CASRAPGGGVTDTQYF. The CDR3 nucleotides read TGTGCCAGCCGCGCTCCGGGGGGGGGTGTCACAGATACGCAGTATTTT.

The J gene is TRBJ1-2, the V gene TRBV5-6, with D perhaps TRBD1 (6 bases). The V end lost 0 bases, the J end lost 3 bases, and 12 bases lay between the germline ends. The CDR3 spans 15 residues. Germline V CDR1 and CDR2: SGHDT, YYEEEE. CDR3 loop: CASSLGYQGHYGYTF. The CDR3, as DNA: TGTGCCAGCAGCTTGGGATACCAGGGGCACTATGGCTACACCTTC.

CDR3 sequence reads: CASTGQGRPRDYGYTF. The CDR3 DNA reads TGTGCCAGCACAGGACAGGGGCGCCCCCGGGACTATGGCTACACCTTC. This chain links TRBV2 with TRBJ1-2, with TRBD1 identical over 9 bases. V lost 7 bases to trimming and J lost 3 bases; unmatched junction nucleotides: 12. CDR1 is SNHLY and CDR2 is FYNNEI in the germline V gene. The CDR3 length is 16 residues. The full variable domain, its missing parts supplied by reference TRBV2 and TRBJ1-2, is EPEVTQTPSHQVTQMGQEVILRCVPISNHLYFYWYRQILGQKVEFLVSFYNNEISEKSEIFDDQFSVERPDGSNFTLKIRSTKLEDSAMYFCASTGQGRPRDYGYTFGSGTRLTVV.

CDR3 sequence reads: CASSELGPSNEKLFF. CDR3 nucleotides: TGTGCCAGCAGTGAATTGGGGCCCTCTAATGAAAAACTGTTTTTT. This chain joins TRBV25-1 and TRBJ1-4; possible D gene TRBD1, 5 bases. The germline CDR1 and CDR2 sequences are MGHDK and SYGVNS. The ends were cut back, 1 base at V and 3 bases at J, with 9 bases in the middle. The CDR3 has 15 residues.

The V and J genes are TRBV6-1 and TRBJ1-1; D call uncertain. The V end was cut by 3 bases, the J end by 0 bases, with 11 bases between. The CDR3 runs to 15 residues. The germline CDR1 and CDR2 sequences are MNHNS and SASEGT. The CDR3 sequence is CASSESPKMNTEAFF. CDR3 DNA: TGTGCCAGCAGTGAGAGCCCTAAAATGAACACTGAAGCTTTCTTT.

The chain employs TRBV7-9 and TRBJ2-3; TRBD1 matches at 9 bases. J gave up 4 bases and V 4 bases, and 6 bases lay outside the gene matches. CDR3 size: 15 residues. Germline loops: CDR1 SEHNR, CDR2 FQNEAQ (reference sequence). This chain's CDR3 is CASSSPGQGADTQYF. CDR3 DNA sequence: TGTGCCAGCAGCTCCCCGGGACAGGGAGCAGATACGCAGTATTTT.

This chain uses TRBV9 with TRBJ1-4; TRBD1 is a possible D gene (5 bases). V lost 4 bases, J lost 0 bases, and 13 bases lay in between. This CDR3 contains 16 residues. CDR1 and CDR2 (germline): SGDLS, YYNGEE. The CDR3 nucleotides read TGTGCCAGCAGCCCTACAGGAAGTGCAACTAATGAAAAACTGTTTTTT. It is translated as CASSPTGSATNEKLFF.

The chain carries TRBV3-1 (or the pseudogene TRBV3-2) and TRBJ1-5, with TRBD1 matching over 9 bases. Germline V lookup: CDR1 LGHDT, CDR2 YNNKEL (reference sequence). This CDR3 contains 15 residues. V trimming: 4 bases; J trimming: 1 base; junction bases outside the gene matches: 2. CDR3 sequence (DNA): TGTGCCAGCAGCCGGGACAGGGCAAGCAATCAGCCCCAGCATTTT. Protein: CASSRDRASNQPQHF.

This clone has only one observation. CDR3 bases: TGTGCCAGCAGCCCGGGCCCCGACAGGGGGCCTACTGAAGCTTTCTTT. Translating gives CASSPGPDRGPTEAFF. This rearrangement joins TRBV5-4 to TRBJ1-1; 10 positions match TRBD1. Trimming took 4 bases from V and 5 from J; bases not matched to a gene: 11. Germline assignment: CDR1 SGHNT and CDR2 YYREEE (reference sequence). The CDR3 is 16 residues long. Using reference TRBV5-4 and TRBJ1-1 for the parts outside the CDR3, the full variable domain is ETGVTQSPTHLIKTRGQQVTLRCSSQSGHNTVSWYQQALGQGPQFIFQYYREEENGRGNFPPRFSGLQFPNYSSELNVNALELDDSALYLCASSPGPDRGPTEAFFGQGTRLTVV.

The J gene is TRBJ1-2, the V gene TRBV5-1; TRBD1 matches at 7 bases. The length of the CDR3 is 15 residues. CDR1 is SGHRS, CDR2 YFSETQ, per germline. Unmatched junction bases numbered 14, after V lost 4 bases and J lost 8 bases. The CDR3 coding sequence is TGCGCCAGCAGCCCCGAGGTGGGCAGGGACAGAGGCTACACCTTC. Translation gives CASSPEVGRDRGYTF.

This clone was picked up a small number of times. The V and J genes are TRBV11-2 and TRBJ2-5; 8 bases align to TRBD1. The J segment lost 7 bases and the V segment lost 2 bases, leaving 9 bases of the junction unmatched. The V gene's germline CDR1 is SGHAT and CDR2 FQNNGV. This CDR3 comprises 15 residues. The CDR3 loop reads CASSLIPGGPGTQYF. CDR3 in DNA: TGTGCCAGCAGCTTAATTCCAGGGGGCCCAGGGACCCAGTACTTC.

This chain uses TRBV18 with TRBJ2-2, with TRBD2 matching over 7 bases. V dropped 7 bases and J dropped 1; count of bases not matched to a gene: 3. Germline V gene sequence: CDR1 KGHSH, CDR2 LQKENI. The CDR3 sequence is 14 residues long. The CDR3 loop reads CASLRGGNTGELFF. The CDR3 region has the DNA TGTGCCAGCTTGCGCGGGGGGAACACCGGGGAGCTGTTTTTT. The full variable domain, with the rest looked up from reference TRBV18 and TRBJ2-2, is NAGVMQNPRHLVRRRGQEARLRCSPMKGHSHVYWYRQLPEEGLKFMVYLQKENIIDESGMPKERFSAEFPKEGPSILRIQQVVRGDSAAYFCASLRGGNTGELFFGEGSRLTVL.

This rearrangement joins TRBV30 to TRBJ1-5, with a possible D match to TRBD1 (5 bases). The CDR3 sequence is 13 residues long. V lost 2 bases, J lost 7 bases, and 12 bases lay in between. Germline CDR1 and CDR2: GTSNPN and SVGIG (reference sequence). The CDR3 DNA is TGTGCCTGGAGTTCTGGGGGGAGCCAGCCCCAGCATTTT. Translation: CAWSSGGSQPQHF.

The CDR3 sequence is CASSGASGGAAGELFF. The CDR3 coding sequence is TGTGCCAGCAGCGGGGCTAGCGGGGGGGCCGCCGGGGAGCTGTTTTTT. V usage is TRBV9 and J usage is TRBJ2-2; 12 bases map to TRBD2. Germline V gene lookup returns CDR1 SGDLS and CDR2 YYNGEE. The CDR3 is 16 amino acids. With 3 bases clipped from V and 6 bases from J, the junction kept 6 bases outside the gene matches.

This clone was picked up one time. CDR3 amino acids: CASSSPNFSGEETQYF. The CDR3, as DNA: TGTGCCAGCAGCTCCCCTAACTTTAGCGGGGAAGAGACCCAGTACTTC. This chain connects TRBV7-2 to TRBJ2-5; 8 nucleotides agree with TRBD2. CDR1 and CDR2 from the germline V gene are SGHTA and FQGNSA. The CDR3 covers 16 residues. V dropped 4 bases and J dropped 3; count of bases not matched to a gene: 10.

This clone is categorized as medium-sized (0.01 to 0.1%). The chain uses TRBV5-1 and TRBJ1-4, with D perhaps TRBD1 (6 bases). Germline lookup yields CDR1 SGHRS and CDR2 YFSETQ. CDR3 length: 15 amino acids. Trimming took 4 bases from V and 0 from J, leaving 10 bases between them. Here the CDR3 DNA reads TGCGCCAGCAGCACGGACAGTTCAACTAATGAAAAACTGTTTTTT. Its translation is CASSTDSSTNEKLFF. Drawing the rest from reference TRBV5-1 and TRBJ1-4, the complete variable domain is KAGVTQTPRYLIKTRGQQVTLSCSPISGHRSVSWYQQTPGQGLQFLFEYFSETQRNKGNFPGRFSGRQFSNSRSEMNVSTLELGDSALYLCASSTDSSTNEKLFFGSGTQLSVL.

The V gene is TRBV30, the J gene TRBJ2-2; D gene unclear. The CDR3 runs 15 residues. Deletions cut 0 bases from V and 5 bases from J, with 13 bases between. In germline, CDR1 is GTSNPN, CDR2 SVGIG (reference sequence). CDR3 in amino acids: CAWSVQRHMTGELFF. Written as DNA, the CDR3 is TGTGCCTGGAGTGTACAGAGACATATGACCGGGGAGCTGTTTTTT.